The 26 T cell receptor beta chains in this list originate from one sample, sequenced in a study of T cells in Graves' hyperthyroidism and ophthalmopathy (dated by TCRdb to about 2019). Library construction relied on multiplex PCR. TCRdb names Illumina HiSeq 2000 as the instrument used. The TCR beta CDR3 regions were amplified from the RNA transcripts. For the first round of RT-PCR on the TCR CDR3, the HTBI primer set was used together with the Qiagen OneStep RT-PCR kit. In-frame beta chains were kept once TCRdb had trimmed the public reads at Q25 with fastp and called clones with MiXCR. Rows with a matching CDR3 protein are joined into one entry that keeps the most common DNA and genes. Present in this sample are roughly 550,000 distinct CDR3 sequences, 15% to 20% of which were seen just once. The top ten constitute approximately 32% of the sample. Source material: blood. Every receptor here comes from a woman in her twenties or thirties with Graves' ophthalmopathy.

In its sample, this clonotype was seen many times. The rearrangement links TRBV19 to TRBJ2-1; no reliable D call. Germline CDR1 is LNHDA and CDR2 is SQIVND (reference sequence). V lost 9 bases and J lost 7, with 10 bases in between. CDR3 length equals 11 residues. The CDR3 region is CASSIGNEQFF. The CDR3 region has the DNA TGTGCCAGCAGCATCGGGAATGAGCAGTTCTTC.

The chain has TRBV6-5 and TRBJ2-7; either TRBD1 or TRBD2 may supply D (5 bases each). Trimming pared 2 bases from V and 3 bases from J, leaving 11 bases between. CDR3 length equals 14 residues. Germline loops: CDR1 MNHEY, CDR2 SVGAGI. The CDR3 bases are TGTGCCAGCAGTTACATGGGGGTTGTCTACGAGCAGTACTTC. Its protein is CASSYMGVVYEQYF.

This clonotype turned up a few times. The chain employs TRBV4-3 and TRBJ1-1; D is perhaps TRBD1 (6 bases). V was trimmed by 1 base and J by 3 bases, leaving 15 bases between them. The V gene's germline CDR1 is LGHNA and CDR2 YSLEER. The CDR3 loop spans 16 amino acids. The CDR3 sequence: CASSQGGRFPDTEAFF. The DNA for the CDR3 is TGCGCCAGCAGCCAAGGGGGGCGATTTCCAGACACTGAAGCTTTCTTT.

This clonotype was seen only once. The rearrangement uses TRBV6-2 or TRBV6-3 and TRBJ1-2; a weak D match, TRBD1 (5 bases). This CDR3 is 14 amino acids long. V was shortened by 0 bases and J by 8 bases, with 13 bases between the two germline ends. Per germline, CDR1 MNHEY and CDR2 SVGEGT. CDR3 residues: CASSYSGPAKGYTF. In nucleotides, the CDR3 is TGTGCCAGCAGTTACTCGGGACCGGCTAAGGGCTACACCTTC.

This clonotype was picked up a small number of times. The rearrangement joins TRBV30 to TRBJ2-2, with TRBD2 matching 12 bases. The CDR3 has 19 residues. The ends lost 3 bases at V and 6 bases at J; junction bases unmatched: 17. Germline CDR1 is GTSNPN and CDR2 is SVGIG (reference sequence). CDR3 sequence (DNA): TGTGCCTGGAGCCGATACGTAAGCCCTAGCGGGAGGGCCTCCGGGGAGCTGTTTTTT. Residues: CAWSRYVSPSGRASGELFF.

The rearrangement links TRBV2 to TRBJ2-1; D not certain. Germline loops: CDR1 SNHLY, CDR2 FYNNEI. Between the trimmed V and J ends, which lost 8 bases and 7 bases, there was a span of 12 bases. The CDR3 length is 12 residues. In nucleotides, the CDR3 is TGTGCCAGCCTTGACACTTCTAATGAGCAGTTCTTC. Its translation is CASLDTSNEQFF.

This clonotype was recorded at least ten times. The rearrangement joins TRBV28 to TRBJ2-5; TRBD1 matches 10 bases. CDR3 length: 15 residues. J was trimmed by 2 bases and V by 6 bases; bases with no gene match: 6. In germline, CDR1 is MDHEN, CDR2 SYDVKM. CDR3 coding DNA: TGTGCCAGCAGGTCCGGGACAGGGGTTCAAGAGACCCAGTACTTC. Translation gives CASRSGTGVQETQYF.

This clonotype was seen only a few times. This sequence joins TRBV10-1 and TRBJ1-2; D is unclear. V lost 3 bases and J lost 5, with 7 bases in between. From germline, CDR1 is WNHNN and CDR2 SYGVQD (reference sequence). The CDR3 length is 12 residues. The CDR3 reads CASSDRTYGYTF. CDR3 sequence (DNA): TGCGCCAGCAGTGACAGGACTTATGGCTACACCTTC.

Many counts were recorded for this clonotype. V is TRBV2 and J is TRBJ1-1; a weak D match, TRBD1 (5 bases). The CDR3 is 13 amino acids. Germline lookup yields CDR1 SNHLY and CDR2 FYNNEI. V lost 3 bases, J lost 2 bases, and 7 bases lay in between. The CDR3 protein is CASSEDINTEAFF. As DNA, the CDR3 is TGTGCCAGCAGTGAGGACATAAACACTGAAGCTTTCTTT.

This clonotype has ten or more counts. CDR3 sequence: CASRSGRAQYNEQFF. The CDR3 nucleotides read TGTGCCAGCAGGAGCGGGAGGGCCCAGTACAATGAGCAGTTCTTC. The chain combines TRBV2 with TRBJ2-1; the match to TRBD2 covers 10 bases. This CDR3 is built from 15 residues. V lost 6 bases and J lost 4; bases outside the gene matches: 6. Per the germline V gene, CDR1 is SNHLY and CDR2 is FYNNEI.

There are many counts of this clonotype. The chain carries TRBV6-2 or TRBV6-3 and TRBJ1-1; D ambiguous. This CDR3 has 12 amino acids. Looked up from germline, CDR1 is MNHEY and CDR2 is SVGEGT. The ends were cut back, 5 bases at V and 7 bases at J, with 11 bases in the middle. The CDR3 loop reads CASSILLGEAFF. CDR3 coding DNA: TGTGCCAGCAGTATCCTTTTGGGTGAAGCTTTCTTT.

The chain couples TRBV28 to TRBJ2-4, with 10 bases identical to TRBD2. Per germline, CDR1 MDHEN and CDR2 SYDVKM. CDR3 length equals 17 residues. V was clipped by 2 bases and J by 7 bases; unmatched bases: 11. Here the CDR3 reads CASSLPPSGRGSNIQYF. DNA of the CDR3: TGTGCCAGCAGTTTACCCCCTAGCGGGAGAGGGTCGAACATTCAGTACTTC.

This clonotype was recorded at least ten times. V usage is TRBV28 and J usage is TRBJ2-7; D not certain. The CDR3 totals 16 residues. V lost 2 bases, J lost 2 bases, and 16 bases lay in between. Germline V lookup: CDR1 MDHEN, CDR2 SYDVKM. In nucleotides, the CDR3 is TGTGCCAGCAGTTTACTGGGCAGTGGAGAGGCCTACGAGCAGTACTTC. Its protein is CASSLLGSGEAYEQYF. Drawing the rest from reference TRBV28 and TRBJ2-7, the complete variable domain is DVKVTQSSRYLVKRTGEKVFLECVQDMDHENMFWYRQDPGLGLRLIYFSYDVKMKEKGDIPEGYSVSREKKERFSLILESASTNQTSMYLCASSLLGSGEAYEQYFGPGTRLTVT.

The V call is TRBV7-9, the J call TRBJ1-2; D remains unclear. Germline V lookup: CDR1 SEHNR, CDR2 FQNEAQ (reference sequence). V was cut by 7 bases and J by 4 bases, with 19 bases left in between. The CDR3 has 15 amino acids. The CDR3 protein is CASTPTRVLSYGYTF. The CDR3 coding sequence is TGTGCCAGCACCCCCACAAGGGTTCTATCCTATGGCTACACCTTC.

The rearrangement links TRBV4-1 to TRBJ2-1; 11 bases map to TRBD2. V trimming: 1 base; J trimming: 4 bases; junction bases outside the gene matches: 12. The CDR3 loop spans 19 amino acids. CDR1 is MGHRA, CDR2 YSYEKL, per germline. Written as DNA, the CDR3 is TGCGCCAGCAGCCAAGTGATGGGAATAGCGGGAGGGCCGTACAATGAGCAGTTCTTC. Amino acid sequence: CASSQVMGIAGGPYNEQFF.

This chain connects TRBV28 to TRBJ1-6; 9 positions agree with TRBD1. There are 15 residues in the CDR3. V trimming: 2 bases; J trimming: 6 bases; junction bases outside the gene matches: 2. CDR1 MDHEN and CDR2 SYDVKM come from the germline V gene. CDR3 in DNA: TGTGCCAGCAGTTTACGGGGACAGGGTAATTCACCCCTCCACTTT. As protein: CASSLRGQGNSPLHF.

This clonotype was seen repeatedly, ten times or more. The chain combines TRBV28 with TRBJ2-5; D not resolved. The CDR3 has 14 residues. Trimming cost V 5 bases and J 3 bases, with 13 bases left between them. In germline, CDR1 is MDHEN, CDR2 SYDVKM. CDR3 in DNA: TGTGCCAGCAGTCCCCAGACCCCGAAAGAGACCCAGTACTTC. It specifies CASSPQTPKETQYF. The full variable domain, in which reference TRBV28 and TRBJ2-5 provide the parts outside the CDR3, is DVKVTQSSRYLVKRTGEKVFLECVQDMDHENMFWYRQDPGLGLRLIYFSYDVKMKEKGDIPEGYSVSREKKERFSLILESASTNQTSMYLCASSPQTPKETQYFGPGTRLLVL.

This clonotype has ten or more counts. The J gene is TRBJ2-7, the V gene TRBV29-1; no clear D. The CDR3 totals 12 residues. The germline CDR1 and CDR2 sequences are SQVTM and ANQGSEA. V was cut by 4 bases and J by 0 bases, with 7 bases left in between. The CDR3 loop reads CSVGHNSYEQYF. The CDR3 DNA reads TGCAGCGTTGGTCACAACTCCTACGAGCAGTACTTC.

This clonotype was counted only a few times. V gene TRBV18 combines with J gene TRBJ2-5, with D possibly called TRBD1 or TRBD2 (5 bases each). Trimming pared 6 bases from V and 3 bases from J, leaving 14 bases between. Germline V CDR1 and CDR2: KGHSH, LQKENI. The length of the CDR3 is 14 residues. As DNA, the CDR3 is TGTGCCAGCTCCTCAACGGGGCCGGAAGAGACCCAGTACTTC. This translates into CASSSTGPEETQYF.

This clonotype was seen repeatedly, ten times or more. The chain recombines TRBV12-3 or TRBV12-4 with TRBJ2-3; 9 positions agree with TRBD1. After removal of 6 bases from V and 8 bases from J, the junction contained 9 bases not matched to a gene. This CDR3 comprises 14 residues. In DNA, the CDR3 is TGTGCCAGCAGGACACAGGGGGCGCGGGGTACGCAGTATTTT. Translated, it gives CASRTQGARGTQYF.

In its sample, this clonotype was seen many times. DNA of the CDR3: TGTGCCAGCCGAGGGAGACAGGGCCGTGAGGAGCAGTACTTC. Translation gives CASRGRQGREEQYF. The rearrangement joins TRBV28 to TRBJ2-7; 7 bases map to TRBD1. This CDR3 contains 14 residues. Germline V lookup: CDR1 MDHEN, CDR2 SYDVKM. V trimming: 8 bases; J trimming: 7 bases; junction bases outside the gene matches: 14. Supplemented by reference TRBV28 and TRBJ2-7, the full variable domain reads DVKVTQSSRYLVKRTGEKVFLECVQDMDHENMFWYRQDPGLGLRLIYFSYDVKMKEKGDIPEGYSVSREKKERFSLILESASTNQTSMYLCASRGRQGREEQYFGPGTRLTVT.

This clonotype was detected ten times or more. The chain has TRBV5-1 and TRBJ2-7; D unresolved. V was clipped by 6 bases and J by 2 bases, with 12 bases between them. Germline V gene sequence: CDR1 SGHRS, CDR2 YFSETQ. The CDR3 has 13 residues. The CDR3 bases are TGCGCCAGCACCCTAGACGTGGCCTACGAGCAGTACTTC. Protein sequence: CASTLDVAYEQYF.

This clonotype was observed at least ten times. J is TRBJ2-1 and V is TRBV7-9, with D perhaps TRBD2 (5 bases). Trimming pared 3 bases from V and 7 bases from J, leaving 16 bases between. The CDR3 totals 15 residues. CDR1 SEHNR and CDR2 FQNEAQ come from the germline V gene (reference sequence). The CDR3 region has the DNA TGTGCCAGCAGCTTGACGGACTCTAGGTGGAATGAGCAGTTCTTC. Translated: CASSLTDSRWNEQFF.

In this sample, this clonotype turned up many times. The J gene is TRBJ2-7, the V gene TRBV7-6; the D call may be TRBD1 or TRBD2 (5 bases each). The germline V gene has CDR1 SGHVS and CDR2 FNYEAQ. The CDR3 runs 17 residues. The V end was cut by 1 base, the J end by 2 bases, with 18 bases between. DNA for the CDR3: TGTGCCAGCAGCTTAGAGCTTGGGGGAGCAGCCACCTACGAGCAGTACTTC. Amino acids: CASSLELGGAATYEQYF.

A few counts support this clonotype. This chain links TRBV6-6 with TRBJ2-3; possible D gene TRBD2, 6 bases. V was shortened by 0 bases and J by 4 bases, with 11 bases between the two germline ends. The CDR3 runs to 15 residues. Per germline, CDR1 MNHNY and CDR2 SVGAGI (reference sequence). CDR3 sequence reads: CASSYSSLAADTQYF. The CDR3 nucleotides are TGTGCCAGCAGTTACTCGAGTTTAGCGGCAGATACGCAGTATTTT.

The CDR3 sequence: CASSDRESGELFF. The DNA for the CDR3 is TGCGCCAGCAGTGATAGGGAGTCCGGGGAGCTGTTTTTT. The chain has TRBV10-2 and TRBJ2-2; maybe TRBD2 (5 bases). The CDR3 is 13 amino acids. Looked up from germline, CDR1 is WSHSY and CDR2 is SAAADI. The V and J ends lost 3 bases and 6 bases respectively, with 8 bases between them.